These T cell receptor beta chains were read from a single sample in a study of blood T cell repertoires in COVID-19. Profiling relied on immunoSEQ multiplex PCR, and the TCRdb table lists in-frame clones only, not all of them. The sample has approximately 59,000 clones, 89% seen once. Sequencing was performed on peripheral blood. These receptors all stem from a human donor in a cohort sampled during active COVID-19. The CDR3 runs from the conserved cysteine through the conserved F or W. The order of the fields is D gene, clone size, V gene, J gene, CDR3 protein, CDR3 DNA. A D gene is named only where the DNA matches it firmly. A clone size is listed for some rows: how often the clone was seen (once, few, many), or a class if it is expanded.

TRBD1	once	TRBV5-4	TRBJ2-5	CASSRDRGLQETQYF	TGTGCCAGCAGCCGGGACAGGGGGCTCCAAGAGACCCAGTACTTC
TRBD2	-	TRBV4-2	TRBJ2-1	CASSQIGLAGGRTYNEQFF	TGTGCCAGCAGCCAAATTGGATTAGCGGGGGGGCGTACCTACAATGAGCAGTTCTTC
TRBD2	-	TRBV4-2	TRBJ2-5	CTSSPLAGGETQYF	TGTACCAGCAGCCCACTAGCGGGAGGGGAGACCCAGTACTTC
-	-	TRBV11-2	TRBJ1-4	CASSPQIVEKLFF	TGTGCCAGCAGCCCGCAGATTGTAGAAAAACTGTTTTTT
-	-	TRBV4-2	TRBJ2-6	CASSQDQLDSSGANVLTF	TGTGCCAGCAGCCAAGACCAGCTAGACAGCTCTGGGGCCAACGTCCTGACTTTC
-	-	TRBV11-2	TRBJ2-3	CASSLAGSDTQYF	TGTGCCAGCAGCTTAGCGGGGTCAGATACGCAGTATTTT
-	-	TRBV24-1	TRBJ1-3	CATSDDGPRQVSGNTIYF	TGTGCCACCAGTGACGATGGGCCCCGACAGGTCTCTGGAAACACCATATATTTT
-	-	TRBV2	TRBJ1-1	CASRGLTGNTEAFF	TGTGCCAGCAGGGGGCTCACGGGGAACACTGAAGCTTTCTTT
-	-	TRBV20-1	TRBJ1-2	CSASHRRVQSGYTF	TGCAGTGCTAGTCACCGGCGGGTCCAATCTGGCTACACCTTC
TRBD1	-	TRBV10-3	TRBJ2-7	CATHDGVQGALFYEQYF	TGTGCCACCCACGACGGAGTTCAGGGGGCCTTATTCTACGAGCAGTACTTC
-	-	TRBV19	TRBJ2-3	CASSKDGPGDTQYF	TGTGCCAGTAGTAAGGATGGGCCCGGAGATACGCAGTATTTT
-	-	TRBV7-7	TRBJ2-2	CASSLAAGSNTGELFF	TGTGCCAGCAGCCTGGCGGCGGGTTCGAACACCGGGGAGCTGTTTTTT
TRBD1	-	TRBV12-3/TRBV12-4	TRBJ1-2	CASTWDSSYGYTF	TGTGCCAGCACCTGGGACAGCTCCTATGGCTACACCTTC
TRBD1	few	TRBV27	TRBJ2-7	CASSLFGQAYEQYF	TGTGCCAGCAGTTTATTCGGACAGGCCTACGAGCAGTACTTC
-	-	TRBV6-1	TRBJ2-2	CASSELGGGELFF	TGTGCCAGCAGTGAACTCGGGGGTGGGGAGCTGTTTTTT
-	-	TRBV19	TRBJ1-2	CASSTPPGRSNYGYTF	TGTGCCAGTAGTACCCCCCCAGGGAGGTCTAACTATGGCTACACCTTC
-	-	TRBV7-2	TRBJ1-3	CASRVGTPPGNTIYF	TGTGCCAGCAGGGTAGGGACTCCGCCCGGAAACACCATATATTTT
-	-	TRBV3-1/TRBV3-2	TRBJ1-6	CASSQSAGGFGSSYNSPLHF	TGTGCCAGCAGCCAAAGCGCGGGAGGGTTTGGGAGCTCCTATAATTCACCCCTCCACTTT
TRBD1	-	TRBV27	TRBJ2-7	CASHRWTGTRSSYEQYF	TGTGCCAGCCACCGATGGACAGGGACAAGGAGCTCCTACGAGCAGTACTTC
-	-	TRBV3-1/TRBV3-2	TRBJ2-7	CASSQGQGNGYEQYF	TGTGCCAGCAGCCAAGGGCAGGGCAATGGCTACGAGCAGTACTTC
-	once	TRBV10-3	TRBJ2-2	CAISNTGKDTGELFF	TGTGCCATCAGTAATACAGGGAAGGACACCGGGGAGCTGTTTTTT
-	-	TRBV9	TRBJ2-5	CASSVYGVQETQYF	TGTGCCAGCAGCGTATACGGGGTCCAAGAGACCCAGTACTTC
TRBD2	-	TRBV4-3	TRBJ2-1	CASSQDRGSSGVRSYNEQFF	TGCGCCAGCAGCCAAGATCGGGGTTCTAGCGGGGTGCGATCCTACAATGAGCAGTTCTTC
TRBD1	-	TRBV5-1	TRBJ2-5	CASSLGGQSQETQYF	TGCGCCAGCAGCTTGGGGGGACAGTCCCAAGAGACCCAGTACTTC
-	-	TRBV7-2	TRBJ1-2	CASSPGQKLYGYTF	TGTGCCAGCAGCCCTGGACAGAAACTCTATGGCTACACCTTC
TRBD1	few	TRBV4-3	TRBJ1-3	CASSQDVGRGTGNTIYF	TGCGCCAGCAGCCAAGATGTAGGCAGGGGGACTGGAAACACCATATATTTT
-	-	TRBV19	TRBJ1-3	CASSITGSGNTIYF	TGTGCCAGTAGTATCACCGGGTCTGGAAACACCATATATTTT
-	-	TRBV5-6	TRBJ2-3	CASSLGARTDTQYF	TGTGCCAGCAGCCTGGGGGCTCGCACAGATACGCAGTATTTT
-	-	TRBV4-1	TRBJ1-2	CASSHPLIGRRSANYGYTF	TGCGCCAGCAGCCACCCCTTAATAGGGCGGAGGTCGGCTAACTATGGCTACACCTTC
-	once	TRBV7-2	TRBJ2-5	CASSLVVLAKFQETQYF	TGTGCCAGCAGCTTAGTGGTCTTAGCGAAATTCCAAGAGACCCAGTACTTC
-	-	TRBV19	TRBJ2-3	CASSISRWQSDTQYF	TGTGCCAGTAGTATATCTAGATGGCAGTCGGATACGCAGTATTTT
TRBD1	-	TRBV6-6	TRBJ2-2	CASNIQGASTGELFF	TGTGCCAGCAATATACAGGGGGCTAGTACCGGGGAGCTGTTTTTT
-	once	TRBV21-1	TRBJ1-2	CARRTEGYGYTF	TGTGCCAGAAGGACAGAAGGCTATGGCTACACCTTC
-	-	TRBV3-1/TRBV3-2	TRBJ1-3	CASSPPSGTRYPFSGNTIYF	TGTGCCAGCAGCCCGCCGTCCGGGACAAGGTACCCTTTCTCTGGAAACACCATATATTTT
TRBD2	once	TRBV15	TRBJ2-3	CATSRDLLAGGRSTDTQYF	TGTGCCACCAGCAGAGATCTGCTAGCGGGAGGACGAAGCACAGATACGCAGTATTTT
-	-	TRBV3-1/TRBV3-2	TRBJ1-2	CASSPQGGQFNYGYTF	TGTGCCAGCAGTCCCCAGGGTGGACAGTTTAACTATGGCTACACCTTC